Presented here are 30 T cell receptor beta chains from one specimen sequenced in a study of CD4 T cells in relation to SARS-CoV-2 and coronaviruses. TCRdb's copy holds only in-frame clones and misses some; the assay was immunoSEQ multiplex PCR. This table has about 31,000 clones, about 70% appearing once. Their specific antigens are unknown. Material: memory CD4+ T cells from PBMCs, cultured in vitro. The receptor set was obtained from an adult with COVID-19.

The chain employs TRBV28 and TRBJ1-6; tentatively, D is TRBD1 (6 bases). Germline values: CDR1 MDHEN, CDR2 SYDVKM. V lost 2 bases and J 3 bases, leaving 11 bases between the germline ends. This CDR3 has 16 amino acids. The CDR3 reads CASSLATGHYNSPLHF. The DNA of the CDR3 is TGTGCCAGCAGTTTAGCCACGGGACACTATAATTCACCCCTCCACTTT.

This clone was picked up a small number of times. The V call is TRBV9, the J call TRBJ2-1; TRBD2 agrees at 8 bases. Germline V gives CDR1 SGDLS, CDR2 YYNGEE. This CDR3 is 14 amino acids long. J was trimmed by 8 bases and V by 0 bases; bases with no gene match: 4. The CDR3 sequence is CASSVAGGPYEQFF. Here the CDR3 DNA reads TGTGCCAGCAGCGTAGCGGGAGGGCCCTATGAGCAGTTCTTC.

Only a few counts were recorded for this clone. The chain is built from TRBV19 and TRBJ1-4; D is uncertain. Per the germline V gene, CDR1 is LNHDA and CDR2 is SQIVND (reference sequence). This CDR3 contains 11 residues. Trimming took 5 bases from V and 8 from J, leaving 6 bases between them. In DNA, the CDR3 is TGTGCCAGTAGTCCCGGCGAAAAACTGTTTTTT. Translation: CASSPGEKLFF.

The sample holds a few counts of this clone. The CDR3 region is CASRPQTGTAVVSYGYTF. For the CDR3, the DNA is TGTGCCAGCAGACCACAAACCGGGACAGCGGTGGTCTCCTATGGCTACACCTTC. The chain is built from TRBV2 and TRBJ1-2; TRBD1 agrees at 7 bases. Losses at the gene ends were 6 bases for V and 4 bases for J; bases not matched to a gene: 20. The CDR3 sequence is 18 residues long. CDR1 is SNHLY and CDR2 is FYNNEI in the germline V gene. Based on the CDR3 plus reference TRBV2 and TRBJ1-2, the full variable domain is EPEVTQTPSHQVTQMGQEVILRCVPISNHLYFYWYRQILGQKVEFLVSFYNNEISEKSEIFDDQFSVERPDGSNFTLKIRSTKLEDSAMYFCASRPQTGTAVVSYGYTFGSGTRLTVV.

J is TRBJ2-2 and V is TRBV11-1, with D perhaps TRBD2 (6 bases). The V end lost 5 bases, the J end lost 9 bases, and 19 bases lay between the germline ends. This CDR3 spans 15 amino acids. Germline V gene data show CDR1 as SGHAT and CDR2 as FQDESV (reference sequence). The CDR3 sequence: CASSARKGGIRELFF. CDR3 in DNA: TGTGCCAGCAGCGCCCGAAAGGGAGGCATTCGGGAGCTGTTTTTT.

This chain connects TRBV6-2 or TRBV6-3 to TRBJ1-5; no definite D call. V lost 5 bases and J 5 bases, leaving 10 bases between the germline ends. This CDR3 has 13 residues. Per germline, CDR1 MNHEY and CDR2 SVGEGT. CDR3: CASSRGVDQPQHF. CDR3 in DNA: TGTGCCAGCAGTCGGGGTGTGGATCAGCCCCAGCATTTT.

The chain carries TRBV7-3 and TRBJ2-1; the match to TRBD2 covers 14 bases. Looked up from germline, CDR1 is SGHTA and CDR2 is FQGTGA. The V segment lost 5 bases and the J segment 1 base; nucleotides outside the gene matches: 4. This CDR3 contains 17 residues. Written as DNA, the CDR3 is TGTGCCAGCAGCCCGACTAGCGGGGGGGGGTCCTACAATGAGCAGTTCTTC. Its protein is CASSPTSGGGSYNEQFF.

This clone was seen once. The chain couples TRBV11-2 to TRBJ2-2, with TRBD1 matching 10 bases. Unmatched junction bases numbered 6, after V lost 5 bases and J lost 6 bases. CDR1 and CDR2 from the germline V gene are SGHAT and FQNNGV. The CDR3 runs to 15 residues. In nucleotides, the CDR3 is TGTGCCAGCAGCATGGGACAGGGGCTGCCCGGGGAGCTGTTTTTT. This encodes CASSMGQGLPGELFF.

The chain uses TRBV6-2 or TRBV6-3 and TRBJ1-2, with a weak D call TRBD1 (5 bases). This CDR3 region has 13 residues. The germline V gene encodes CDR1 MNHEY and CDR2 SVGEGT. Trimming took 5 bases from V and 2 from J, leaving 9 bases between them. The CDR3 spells CASSPTENYGYTF. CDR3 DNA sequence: TGTGCCAGCAGTCCGACAGAGAACTATGGCTACACCTTC.

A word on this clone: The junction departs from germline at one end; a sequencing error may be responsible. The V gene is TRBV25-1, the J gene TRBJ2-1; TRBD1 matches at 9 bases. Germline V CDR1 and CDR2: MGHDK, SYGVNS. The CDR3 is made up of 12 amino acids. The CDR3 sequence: CASSGQGEVELF. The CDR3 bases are TGTGCCAGCAGTGGACAGGGGGAGGTGGAGCTCTTC.

CDR3 coding DNA: TGCAGTGCTAGTTCAGGTCTATCCCACTACGAGCAGTACTTC. Protein sequence: CSASSGLSHYEQYF. The chain carries TRBV20-1 and TRBJ2-7, with D hard to call. The CDR3 consists of 14 residues. CDR1 is DFQATT and CDR2 is SNEGSKA in the germline V gene (reference sequence). Trimming took off 3 bases at V and 3 bases at J, with 15 bases between the two ends.

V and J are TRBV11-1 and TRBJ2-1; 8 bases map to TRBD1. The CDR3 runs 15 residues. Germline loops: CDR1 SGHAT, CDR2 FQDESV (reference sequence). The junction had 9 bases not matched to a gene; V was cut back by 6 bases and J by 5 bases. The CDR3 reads CASSQGQGANNEQFF. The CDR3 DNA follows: TGTGCCAGCAGTCAAGGACAGGGAGCCAACAATGAGCAGTTCTTC.

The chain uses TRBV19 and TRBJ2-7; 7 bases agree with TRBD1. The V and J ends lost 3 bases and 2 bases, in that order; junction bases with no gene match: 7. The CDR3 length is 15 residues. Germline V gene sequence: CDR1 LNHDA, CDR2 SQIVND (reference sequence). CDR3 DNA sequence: TGTGCCAGTAGTATTCGACCGGGACAGACCTACGAGCAGTACTTC. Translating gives CASSIRPGQTYEQYF.

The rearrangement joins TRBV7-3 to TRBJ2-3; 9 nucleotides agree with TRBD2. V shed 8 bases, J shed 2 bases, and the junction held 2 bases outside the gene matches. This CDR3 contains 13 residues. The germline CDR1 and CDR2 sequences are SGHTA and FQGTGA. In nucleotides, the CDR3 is TGTGCCAGCGCGGGAGGGAACACAGATACGCAGTATTTT. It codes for CASAGGNTDTQYF.

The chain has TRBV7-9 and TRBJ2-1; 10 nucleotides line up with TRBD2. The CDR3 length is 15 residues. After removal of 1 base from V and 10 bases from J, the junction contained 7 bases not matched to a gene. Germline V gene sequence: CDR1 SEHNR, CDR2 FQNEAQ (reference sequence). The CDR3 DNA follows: TGTGCCAGCAGCTTAGTAGCGGGAGGAGTCTTCGAGCAGTTCTTC. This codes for CASSLVAGGVFEQFF.

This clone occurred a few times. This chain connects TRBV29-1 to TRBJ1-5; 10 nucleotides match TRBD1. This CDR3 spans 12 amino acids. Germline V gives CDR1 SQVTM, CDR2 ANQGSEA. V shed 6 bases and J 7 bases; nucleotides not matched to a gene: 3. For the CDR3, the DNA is TGCAGCGTGATGACAGGGGGCCAGCCCCAGCATTTT. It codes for CSVMTGGQPQHF.

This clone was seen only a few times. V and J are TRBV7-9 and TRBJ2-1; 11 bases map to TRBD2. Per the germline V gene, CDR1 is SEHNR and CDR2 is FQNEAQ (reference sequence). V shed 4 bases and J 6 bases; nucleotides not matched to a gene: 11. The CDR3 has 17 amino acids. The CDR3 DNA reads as TGTGCCAGCAGCTATTTGGCTAGCGGGAGGATAGCCAATGAGCAGTTCTTC. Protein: CASSYLASGRIANEQFF.

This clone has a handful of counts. The CDR3 here is CASSMLDPKGGYTF. The CDR3 DNA follows: TGTGCCAGTAGTATGCTGGACCCGAAGGGCGGCTACACCTTC. The chain combines TRBV19 with TRBJ1-2; D remains unclear. V was cut by 3 bases and J by 8 bases, with 16 bases left in between. The CDR3 totals 14 residues. CDR1 is LNHDA, CDR2 SQIVND, per germline (reference sequence).

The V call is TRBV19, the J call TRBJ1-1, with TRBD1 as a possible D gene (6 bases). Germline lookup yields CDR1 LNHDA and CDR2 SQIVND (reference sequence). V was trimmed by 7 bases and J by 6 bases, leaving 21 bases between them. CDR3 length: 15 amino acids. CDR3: CASKPAGVYVSEAFF. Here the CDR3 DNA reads TGTGCCAGTAAGCCCGCAGGGGTTTATGTCTCTGAAGCTTTCTTT.

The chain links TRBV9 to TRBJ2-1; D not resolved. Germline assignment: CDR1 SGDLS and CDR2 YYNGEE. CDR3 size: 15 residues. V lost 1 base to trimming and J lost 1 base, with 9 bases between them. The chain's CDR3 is CASSVRSDSYNEQFF. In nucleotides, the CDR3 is TGTGCCAGCAGCGTAAGATCCGATTCCTACAATGAGCAGTTCTTC. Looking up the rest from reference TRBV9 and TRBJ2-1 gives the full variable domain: DSGVTQTPKHLITATGQRVTLRCSPRSGDLSVYWYQQSLDQGLQFLIQYYNGEERAKGNILERFSAQQFPDLHSELNLSSLELGDSALYFCASSVRSDSYNEQFFGPGTRLTVL.

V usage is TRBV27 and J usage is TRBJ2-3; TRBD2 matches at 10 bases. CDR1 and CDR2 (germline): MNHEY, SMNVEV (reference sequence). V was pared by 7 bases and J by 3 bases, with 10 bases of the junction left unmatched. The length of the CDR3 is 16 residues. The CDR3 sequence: CASTSLAGDRTDTQYF. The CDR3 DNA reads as TGTGCCAGCACTTCCCTAGCGGGAGATCGGACAGATACGCAGTATTTT.

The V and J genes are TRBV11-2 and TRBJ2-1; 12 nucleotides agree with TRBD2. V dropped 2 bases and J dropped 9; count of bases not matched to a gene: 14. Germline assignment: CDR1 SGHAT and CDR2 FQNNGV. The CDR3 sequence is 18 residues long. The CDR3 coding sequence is TGTGCCAGCAGCTTAATCCTAGCGGGAGGGCCGTTGATTCGTGAGCAGTTCTTC. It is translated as CASSLILAGGPLIREQFF.

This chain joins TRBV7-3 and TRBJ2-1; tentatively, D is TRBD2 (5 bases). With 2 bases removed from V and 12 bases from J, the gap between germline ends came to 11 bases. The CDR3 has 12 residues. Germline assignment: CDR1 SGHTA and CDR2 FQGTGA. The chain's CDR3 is CASSLGPAGQFF. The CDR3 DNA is TGTGCCAGCAGCTTAGGGCCGGCGGGGCAGTTCTTC.

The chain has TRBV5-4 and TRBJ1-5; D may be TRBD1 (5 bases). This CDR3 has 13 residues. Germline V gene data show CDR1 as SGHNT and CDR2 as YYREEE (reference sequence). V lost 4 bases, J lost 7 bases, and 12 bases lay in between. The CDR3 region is CASSQDNIQPQHF. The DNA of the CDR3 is TGTGCCAGCAGCCAGGACAATATCCAGCCCCAGCATTTT.

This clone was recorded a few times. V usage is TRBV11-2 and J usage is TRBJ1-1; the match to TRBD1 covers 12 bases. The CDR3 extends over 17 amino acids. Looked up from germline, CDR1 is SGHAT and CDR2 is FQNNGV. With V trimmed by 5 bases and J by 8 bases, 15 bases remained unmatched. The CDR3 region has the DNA TGTGCCAGCAGCCCTGGGACAGGGGGCGCAGGCGGCTTCGAAGCTTTCTTT. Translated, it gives CASSPGTGGAGGFEAFF. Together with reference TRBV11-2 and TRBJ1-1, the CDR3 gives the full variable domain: EAGVAQSPRYKIIEKRQSVAFWCNPISGHATLYWYQQILGQGPKLLIQFQNNGVVDDSQLPKDRFSAERLKGVDSTLKIQPAKLEDSAVYLCASSPGTGGAGGFEAFFGQGTRLTVV.

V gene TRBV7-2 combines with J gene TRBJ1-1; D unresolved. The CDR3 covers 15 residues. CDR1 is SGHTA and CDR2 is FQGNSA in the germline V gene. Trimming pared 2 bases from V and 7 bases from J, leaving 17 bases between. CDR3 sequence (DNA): TGTGCCAGCAGCTTACAGACTGGGAGAGTAAATGAAGCTTTCTTT. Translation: CASSLQTGRVNEAFF.

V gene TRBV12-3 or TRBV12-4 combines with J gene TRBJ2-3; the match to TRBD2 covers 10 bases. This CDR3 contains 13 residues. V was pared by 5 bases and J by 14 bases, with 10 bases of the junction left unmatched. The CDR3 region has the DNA TGTGCCAGCAGTCACCTTTCTAGCGGGAGTATGTATTTT. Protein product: CASSHLSSGSMYF.

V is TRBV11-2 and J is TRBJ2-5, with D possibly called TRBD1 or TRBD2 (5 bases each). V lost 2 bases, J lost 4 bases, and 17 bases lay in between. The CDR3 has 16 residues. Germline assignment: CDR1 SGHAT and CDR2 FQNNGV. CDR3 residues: CASSLSRWGIGETQYF. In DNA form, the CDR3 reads TGTGCCAGCAGCTTATCGAGATGGGGGATAGGAGAGACCCAGTACTTC.

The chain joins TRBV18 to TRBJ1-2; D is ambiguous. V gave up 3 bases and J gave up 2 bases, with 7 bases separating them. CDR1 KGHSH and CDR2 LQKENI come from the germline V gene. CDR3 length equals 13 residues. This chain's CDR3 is CASSPEPNYGYTF. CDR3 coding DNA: TGTGCCAGCTCACCGGAGCCAAACTATGGCTACACCTTC.

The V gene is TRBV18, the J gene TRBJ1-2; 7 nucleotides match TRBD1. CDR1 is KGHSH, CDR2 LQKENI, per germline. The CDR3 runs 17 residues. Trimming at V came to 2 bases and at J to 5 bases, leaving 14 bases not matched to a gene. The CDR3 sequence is CASSPTNGTVGTYGYTF. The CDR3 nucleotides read TGTGCCAGCTCACCAACTAACGGGACAGTAGGGACTTATGGCTACACCTTC.